This T cell receptor (beta chain) was captured in a study of shared clonotypes between healthy human individuals. The table came from immunoSEQ multiplex PCR; TCRdb's copy has only in-frame clones and leaves some out. The table has 1,500,000 or so clones, roughly 97% seen once. The germline V gene encodes CDR1 SNHLY and CDR2 FYNNEI. V lost 8 bases to trimming and J lost 1 base, with 16 bases between them. The CDR3 runs 15 residues. Whole-study findings and limits: The study drew on few donors, limiting represented genetic and exposure-history diversity.

Investigators divided CD4+ cells into CD45RA+ naive and CD45RA-negative memory subsets. To note about this clone: The antigen remains undetermined.

The receptor's source is a man aged 25 to 45 in good health. Sequencing was carried out using naive CD4+ T cells sorted from blood. Described subset: CD45RA+ positively selected. The chain links TRBV2 to TRBJ2-3; either TRBD1 or TRBD2 may supply D (5 bases each). The CDR3 spells CASGTPGRGTDTQYF. In DNA form, the CDR3 reads TGTGCCAGCGGGACCCCGGGTCGGGGCACAGATACGCAGTATTTT.